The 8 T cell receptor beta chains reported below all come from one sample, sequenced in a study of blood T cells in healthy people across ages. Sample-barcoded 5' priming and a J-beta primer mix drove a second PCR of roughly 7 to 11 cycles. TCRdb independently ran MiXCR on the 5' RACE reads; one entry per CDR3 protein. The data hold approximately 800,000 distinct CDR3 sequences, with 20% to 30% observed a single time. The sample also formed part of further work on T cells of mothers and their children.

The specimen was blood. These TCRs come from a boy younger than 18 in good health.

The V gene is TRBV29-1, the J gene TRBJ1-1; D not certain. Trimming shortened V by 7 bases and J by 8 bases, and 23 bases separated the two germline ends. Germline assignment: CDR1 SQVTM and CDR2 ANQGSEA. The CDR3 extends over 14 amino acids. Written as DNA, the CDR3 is TGCAGCGCGGTTCGAGGCAGGAAGGGTCCGGAAGCTTTCTTT. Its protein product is CSAVRGRKGPEAFF.

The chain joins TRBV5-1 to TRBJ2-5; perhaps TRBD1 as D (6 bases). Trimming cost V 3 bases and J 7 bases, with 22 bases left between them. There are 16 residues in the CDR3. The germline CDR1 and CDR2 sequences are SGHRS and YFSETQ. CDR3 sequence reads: CASSSKGEGVRGTQYF. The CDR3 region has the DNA TGCGCCAGCAGCTCCAAGGGAGAGGGGGTCCGAGGGACCCAGTACTTC.

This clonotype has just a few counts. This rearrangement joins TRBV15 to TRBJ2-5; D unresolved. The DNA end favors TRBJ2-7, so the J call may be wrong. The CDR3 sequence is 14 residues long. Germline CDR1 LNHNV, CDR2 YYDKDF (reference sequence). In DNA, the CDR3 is TGTGCCACCAGCAGAGGCGAGGAAGCCTACGAGCAGTACTTC. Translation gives CATSRGEEAYEQYF.

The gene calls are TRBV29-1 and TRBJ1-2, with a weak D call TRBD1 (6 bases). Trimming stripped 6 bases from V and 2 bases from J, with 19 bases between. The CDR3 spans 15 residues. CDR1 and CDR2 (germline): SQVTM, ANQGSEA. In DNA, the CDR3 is TGCAGCGTGGGAGGACAGTCGAGAGGAAACTATGGCTACACCTTC. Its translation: CSVGGQSRGNYGYTF.

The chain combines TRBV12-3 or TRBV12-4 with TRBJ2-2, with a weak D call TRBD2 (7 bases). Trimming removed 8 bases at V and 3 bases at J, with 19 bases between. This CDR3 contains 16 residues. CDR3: CASHLQGGADTGELFF. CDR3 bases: TGTGCCAGCCACCTACAAGGGGGGGCAGACACCGGGGAGCTGTTTTTT.

The CDR3, as DNA: TGCGCCAGCAGCCAAGTGGCGAGAGGCGTCGGGGAGACCCAGTACTTC. It encodes CASSQVARGVGETQYF. The chain combines TRBV4-1 with TRBJ2-5, with D unresolved. CDR1 MGHRA and CDR2 YSYEKL come from the germline V gene. This CDR3 has 16 residues. V was trimmed by 1 base and J by 5 bases, leaving 17 bases between them.

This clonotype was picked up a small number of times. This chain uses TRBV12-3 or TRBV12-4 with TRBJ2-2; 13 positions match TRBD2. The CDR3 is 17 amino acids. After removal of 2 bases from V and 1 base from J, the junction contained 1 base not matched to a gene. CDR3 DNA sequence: TGTGCCAGCAGTTTAAGGACTAGCGGGGGGAACACCGGGGAGCTGTTTTTT. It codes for CASSLRTSGGNTGELFF.

The CDR3 spells CSAREATGGSPLHF. The CDR3 DNA sequence: TGCAGTGCTAGAGAGGCAACAGGGGGTTCACCCCTCCACTTT. This rearrangement joins TRBV20-1 to TRBJ1-6, with 8 bases lining up with TRBD1. This CDR3 has 14 residues. CDR1 and CDR2 from the germline V gene are DFQATT and SNEGSKA (reference sequence). J lost 9 bases, V lost 0 bases, and 4 bases had no gene match.